Listed below are T cell receptor beta chains from one sample, sequenced in a study of cytomegalovirus exposure and HLA in healthy donors. Repertoires were generated with immunoSEQ multiplex PCR, while TCRdb's copy carries only in-frame clones and drops some. The sample has roughly 78,000 clones, 66% seen once. The specimen was PBMCs. Receptors were obtained from a man aged 35-49 years in good health and CMV-seropositive. CDR3s include the opening cysteine and the closing phenylalanine or tryptophan. The D gene is left open where the match is weak. Clone size is given for some rows only: seen once, a few or many times, or a class if the clone is expanded.

D: TRBD1; J: TRBJ2-6; V: TRBV27; size: NA; CDR3: CASQSRTGRPGANVLTF; DNA: TGTGCCAGCCAGAGCCGGACAGGGAGACCTGGGGCCAACGTCCTGACTTTC
D: TRBD1; J: TRBJ1-3; V: TRBV23-1; size: NA; CDR3: CASSPEKGDRLSSGNTIYF; DNA: TGCGCCAGCAGTCCCGAGAAAGGGGACAGATTAAGCTCTGGAAACACCATATATTTT
D: TRBD1; J: TRBJ2-3; V: TRBV5-4; size: NA; CDR3: CASSLVTGVGTDTQYF; DNA: TGTGCCAGCAGCTTGGTGACAGGGGTAGGGACAGATACGCAGTATTTT
D: TRBD2; J: TRBJ2-3; V: TRBV6-4; size: once; CDR3: CASSELASGTDTQYF; DNA: TGTGCCAGCAGTGAACTAGCGTCTGGCACAGATACGCAGTATTTT
D: TRBD1; J: TRBJ1-3; V: TRBV10-3; size: NA; CDR3: CAISDRDRGRNTIYF; DNA: TGTGCCATCAGTGACCGGGACAGGGGACGGAACACCATATATTTT
D: TRBD1; J: TRBJ1-4; V: TRBV4-1; size: NA; CDR3: CANDNGTGFEKLFF; DNA: TGCGCCAACGACAACGGGACAGGCTTTGAAAAACTGTTTTTT
D: NA; J: TRBJ2-7; V: TRBV11-3; size: few; CDR3: CASSPEGGFDEQYF; DNA: TGTGCCAGCAGCCCGGAGGGGGGGTTCGACGAGCAGTACTTC
D: TRBD2; J: TRBJ2-5; V: TRBV5-4; size: NA; CDR3: CASSLGLAVSQETQYF; DNA: TGTGCCAGCAGCTTGGGACTAGCGGTATCACAAGAGACCCAGTACTTC
D: TRBD1; J: TRBJ1-1; V: TRBV5-1; size: NA; CDR3: CASSATGGTEAFF; DNA: TGCGCCAGCAGCGCGACAGGGGGCACTGAAGCTTTCTTT
D: TRBD1; J: TRBJ1-1; V: TRBV30; size: NA; CDR3: CAWSLQGSTEAFF; DNA: TGTGCCTGGAGCCTACAGGGGTCCACTGAAGCTTTCTTT
D: TRBD1; J: TRBJ2-1; V: TRBV7-6; size: NA; CDR3: CASSETGRSYNEQFF; DNA: TGTGCCAGCAGCGAGACAGGGAGATCCTACAACGAGCAGTTCTTC
D: NA; J: TRBJ2-3; V: TRBV7-9; size: NA; CDR3: CASSLLGGSSTDTQYF; DNA: TGTGCCAGCTCCTTACTTGGGGGCTCCAGCACAGATACGCAGTATTTT
D: NA; J: TRBJ2-2; V: TRBV4-2; size: NA; CDR3: CASSLYPQGTGELFF; DNA: TGTGCCAGCAGCCTATATCCACAGGGAACCGGGGAGCTGTTTTTT
D: NA; J: TRBJ2-3; V: TRBV27; size: NA; CDR3: CASRDHPGKSYTQYF; DNA: TGTGCCAGCAGGGACCACCCAGGGAAATCATATACGCAGTATTTT
D: NA; J: TRBJ1-2; V: TRBV2; size: NA; CDR3: CAEGRGIGYGYTF; DNA: TGTGCCGAAGGCAGGGGAATTGGCTATGGCTACACCTTC
D: NA; J: TRBJ2-7; V: TRBV21-1; size: NA; CDR3: CASSKERGGASYEQYF; DNA: TGTGCCAGCAGCAAAGAGAGGGGGGGGGCCAGCTACGAGCAGTACTTC
D: NA; J: TRBJ1-1; V: TRBV6-5; size: NA; CDR3: CASSSAPGLVVF; DNA: TGTGCCAGCAGTTCAGCGCCAGGACTCGTCGTCTTT
D: TRBD2; J: TRBJ2-1; V: TRBV29-1; size: NA; CDR3: CSVSLAGASNEQFF; DNA: TGCAGCGTTTCTCTAGCGGGGGCCTCGAATGAGCAGTTCTTC
D: NA; J: TRBJ1-2; V: TRBV20-1; size: NA; CDR3: CSAKGEAGYTF; DNA: TGCAGTGCTAAAGGGGAAGCTGGCTACACCTTC
D: NA; J: TRBJ1-4; V: TRBV15; size: NA; CDR3: CATSRDRRTNEKLFF; DNA: TGTGCCACCAGCAGAGATAGGAGAACTAATGAAAAACTGTTTTTT